The 3 T cell receptor beta chains reported below all come from one sample, sequenced in a study of blood T cells in healthy people across ages. A J-beta primer mix and a sample-barcoded 5' primer were used in a second PCR of about 7 to 12 cycles. Using its own MiXCR run on the 5' RACE reads, TCRdb lists one record per CDR3 protein. This table has 1.5 million to 2 million distinct CDR3 sequences, 30% to 40% appearing once. Sequencing was performed on blood. All receptors derive from a human donor in good health.

This chain's CDR3 is CAWSFGQGGEQFF. The CDR3, as DNA: TGTGCCTGGAGTTTCGGACAGGGTGGTGAGCAGTTCTTC. V and J are TRBV30 and TRBJ2-1; 8 nucleotides agree with TRBD1. The CDR3 has 13 amino acids. Germline lookup yields CDR1 GTSNPN and CDR2 SVGIG (reference sequence). After removal of 2 bases from V and 9 bases from J, the junction contained 6 bases not matched to a gene.

This clonotype was recorded at least ten times. Compared with germline, one end of the junction differs, possibly owing to a read error. J is TRBJ2-1 and V is TRBV7-9, with unresolved D. Germline V CDR1 and CDR2: SEHNR, FQNEAQ (reference sequence). The CDR3 covers 12 residues. CDR3 sequence: CASSFGQNEQFF. Written as DNA, the CDR3 is TGCGCCAGCAGCTTCGGTCAAAATGAGCAGTTCTTC.

The chain employs TRBV2 and TRBJ2-7; D is possibly TRBD1 or TRBD2 (5 bases each). The CDR3 runs to 12 residues. Trimming pared 3 bases from V and 6 bases from J, leaving 9 bases between. The V gene's germline CDR1 is SNHLY and CDR2 FYNNEI. CDR3 DNA sequence: TGTGCCAGCAGTGAGTGGGGGAGCGAGCAGTACTTC. Its translation: CASSEWGSEQYF.